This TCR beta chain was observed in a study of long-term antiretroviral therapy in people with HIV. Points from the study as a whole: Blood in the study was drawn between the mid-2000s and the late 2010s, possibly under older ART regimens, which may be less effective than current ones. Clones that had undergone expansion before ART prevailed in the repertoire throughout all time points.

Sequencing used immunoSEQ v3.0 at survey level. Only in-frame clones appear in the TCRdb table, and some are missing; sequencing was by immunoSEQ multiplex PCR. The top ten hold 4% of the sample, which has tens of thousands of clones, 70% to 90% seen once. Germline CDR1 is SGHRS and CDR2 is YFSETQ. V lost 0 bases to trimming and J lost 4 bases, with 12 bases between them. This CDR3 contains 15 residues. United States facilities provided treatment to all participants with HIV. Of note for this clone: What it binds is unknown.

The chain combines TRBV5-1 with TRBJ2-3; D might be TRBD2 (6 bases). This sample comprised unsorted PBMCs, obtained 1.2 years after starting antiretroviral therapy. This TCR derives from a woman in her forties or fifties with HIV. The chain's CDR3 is CASSLDGREADTQYF. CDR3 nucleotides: TGCGCCAGCAGCTTGGACGGCAGGGAGGCAGATACGCAGTATTTT.